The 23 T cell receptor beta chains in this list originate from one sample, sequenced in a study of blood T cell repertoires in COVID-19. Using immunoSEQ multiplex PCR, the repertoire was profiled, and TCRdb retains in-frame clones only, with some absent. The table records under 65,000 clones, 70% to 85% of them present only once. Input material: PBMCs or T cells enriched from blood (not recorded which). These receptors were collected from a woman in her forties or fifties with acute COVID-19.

Written as DNA, the CDR3 is TGCAGCGTTGAAGTACTAGCCGGGGAGACCCAGTACTTC. Its translation is CSVEVLAGETQYF. This chain connects TRBV29-1 to TRBJ2-5, with D possibly TRBD2 on 6 matching bases. CDR3 size: 13 residues. Trimming took 1 base from V and 5 from J, leaving 11 bases between them. The V gene's germline CDR1 is SQVTM and CDR2 ANQGSEA.

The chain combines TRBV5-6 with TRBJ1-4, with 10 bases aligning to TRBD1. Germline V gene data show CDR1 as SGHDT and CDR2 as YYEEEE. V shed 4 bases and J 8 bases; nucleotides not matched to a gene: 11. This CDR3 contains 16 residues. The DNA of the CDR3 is TGTGCCAGCAGCGCCAGACAGGGGGCGCCTGGGGAAAAACTGTTTTTT. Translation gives CASSARQGAPGEKLFF. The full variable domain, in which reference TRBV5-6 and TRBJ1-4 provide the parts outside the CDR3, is DAGVTQSPTHLIKTRGQQVTLRCSPKSGHDTVSWYQQALGQGPQFIFQYYEEEERQRGNFPDRFSGHQFPNYSSELNVNALLLGDSALYLCASSARQGAPGEKLFFGSGTQLSVL.

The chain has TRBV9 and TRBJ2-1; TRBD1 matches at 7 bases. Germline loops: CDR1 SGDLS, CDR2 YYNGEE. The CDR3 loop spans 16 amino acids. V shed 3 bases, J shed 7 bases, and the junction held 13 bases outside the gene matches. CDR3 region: CASSANRGLIGNEQFF. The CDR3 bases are TGTGCCAGCAGCGCCAACAGGGGTCTGATTGGGAATGAGCAGTTCTTC.

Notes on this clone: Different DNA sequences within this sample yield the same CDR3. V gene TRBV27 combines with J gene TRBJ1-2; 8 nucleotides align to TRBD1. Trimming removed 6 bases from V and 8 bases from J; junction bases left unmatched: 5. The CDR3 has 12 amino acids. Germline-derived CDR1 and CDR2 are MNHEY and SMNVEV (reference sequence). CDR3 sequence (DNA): TGTGCCAGCAGCCCGGACAGGGTAGGCTACACCTTC. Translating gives CASSPDRVGYTF.

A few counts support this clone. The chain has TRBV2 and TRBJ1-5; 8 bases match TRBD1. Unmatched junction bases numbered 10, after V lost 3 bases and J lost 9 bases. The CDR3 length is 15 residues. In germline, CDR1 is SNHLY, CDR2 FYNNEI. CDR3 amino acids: CASSDGQGPTWPQHF. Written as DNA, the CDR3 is TGTGCCAGCAGTGACGGACAGGGCCCCACATGGCCCCAGCATTTT.

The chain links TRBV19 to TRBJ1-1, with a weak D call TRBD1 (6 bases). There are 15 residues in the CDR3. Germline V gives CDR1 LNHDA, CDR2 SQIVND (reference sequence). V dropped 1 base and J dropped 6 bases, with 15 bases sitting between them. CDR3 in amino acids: CASSIVGGEAAEAFF. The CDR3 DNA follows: TGTGCCAGTAGTATAGTAGGGGGGGAGGCGGCTGAAGCTTTCTTT. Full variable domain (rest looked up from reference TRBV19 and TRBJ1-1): DGGITQSPKYLFRKEGQNVTLSCEQNLNHDAMYWYRQDPGQGLRLIYYSQIVNDFQKGDIAEGYSVSREKKESFPLTVTSAQKNPTAFYLCASSIVGGEAAEAFFGQGTRLTVV.

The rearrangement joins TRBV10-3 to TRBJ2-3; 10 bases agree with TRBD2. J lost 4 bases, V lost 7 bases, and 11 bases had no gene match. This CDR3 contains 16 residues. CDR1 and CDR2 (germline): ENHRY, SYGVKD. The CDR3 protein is CAITGGQRGGADTQYF. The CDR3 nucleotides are TGTGCCATCACCGGGGGCCAGCGGGGGGGCGCAGATACGCAGTATTTT.

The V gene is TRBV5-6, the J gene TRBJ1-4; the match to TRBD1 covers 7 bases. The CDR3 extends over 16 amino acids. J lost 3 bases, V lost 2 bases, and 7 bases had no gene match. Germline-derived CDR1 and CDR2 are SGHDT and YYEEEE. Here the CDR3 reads CASSLPAGGSNEKLFF. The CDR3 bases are TGTGCCAGCAGCTTACCCGCAGGGGGGTCTAATGAAAAACTGTTTTTT. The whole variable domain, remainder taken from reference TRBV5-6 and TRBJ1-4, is DAGVTQSPTHLIKTRGQQVTLRCSPKSGHDTVSWYQQALGQGPQFIFQYYEEEERQRGNFPDRFSGHQFPNYSSELNVNALLLGDSALYLCASSLPAGGSNEKLFFGSGTQLSVL.

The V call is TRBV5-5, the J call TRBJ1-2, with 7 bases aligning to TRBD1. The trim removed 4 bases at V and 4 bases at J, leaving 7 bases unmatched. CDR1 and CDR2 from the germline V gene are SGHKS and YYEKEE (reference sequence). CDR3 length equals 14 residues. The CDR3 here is CASSAHRGPYGYTF. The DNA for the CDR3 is TGTGCCAGCAGCGCACACAGGGGACCCTATGGCTACACCTTC. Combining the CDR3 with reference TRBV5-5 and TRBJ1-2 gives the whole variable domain DAGVTQSPTHLIKTRGQQVTLRCSPISGHKSVSWYQQVLGQGPQFIFQYYEKEERGRGNFPDRFSARQFPNYSSELNVNALLLGDSALYLCASSAHRGPYGYTFGSGTRLTVV.

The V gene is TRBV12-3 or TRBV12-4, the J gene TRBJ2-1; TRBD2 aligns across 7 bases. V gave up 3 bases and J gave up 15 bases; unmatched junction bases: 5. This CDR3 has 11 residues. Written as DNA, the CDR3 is TGTGCCAGCAGTTTCGCGGGGGTTCGGTTCTTC. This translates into CASSFAGVRFF.

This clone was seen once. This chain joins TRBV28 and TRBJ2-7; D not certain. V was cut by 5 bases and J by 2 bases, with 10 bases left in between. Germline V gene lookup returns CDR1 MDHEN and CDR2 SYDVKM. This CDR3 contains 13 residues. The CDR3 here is CASSLRFTYEQYF. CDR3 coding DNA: TGTGCCAGCAGTCTCAGGTTTACCTACGAGCAGTACTTC.

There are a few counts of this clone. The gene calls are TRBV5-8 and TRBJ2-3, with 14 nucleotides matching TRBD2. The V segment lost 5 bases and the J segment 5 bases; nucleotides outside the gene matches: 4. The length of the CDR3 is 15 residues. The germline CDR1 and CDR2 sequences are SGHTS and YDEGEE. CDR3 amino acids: CASRAGTSGGDTQYF. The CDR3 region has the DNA TGTGCCAGCAGGGCCGGGACTAGCGGGGGAGATACGCAGTATTTT.

This CDR3 reads CASSLNYNEKLFF. As DNA, the CDR3 is TGTGCCAGCAGTTTAAACTATAATGAAAAACTGTTTTTT. V is TRBV6-5 and J is TRBJ1-4; D gene uncertain. Looked up from germline, CDR1 is MNHEY and CDR2 is SVGAGI. V lost 4 bases, J lost 4 bases, and 7 bases lay in between. CDR3 size: 13 residues.

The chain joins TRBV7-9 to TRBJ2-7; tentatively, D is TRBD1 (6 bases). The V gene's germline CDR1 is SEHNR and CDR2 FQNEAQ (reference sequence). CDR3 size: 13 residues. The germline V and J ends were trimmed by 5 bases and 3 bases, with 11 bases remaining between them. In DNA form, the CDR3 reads TGTGCCAGCAGCCCCATGGACAGCTACGAGCAGTACTTC. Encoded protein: CASSPMDSYEQYF.

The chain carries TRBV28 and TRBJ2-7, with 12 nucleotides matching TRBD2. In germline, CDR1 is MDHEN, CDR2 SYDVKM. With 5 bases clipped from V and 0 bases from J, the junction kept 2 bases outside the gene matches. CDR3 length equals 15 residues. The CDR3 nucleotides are TGTGCCAGCAGTCTAGCGGGGGGGCCCTCCTACGAGCAGTACTTC. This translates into CASSLAGGPSYEQYF.

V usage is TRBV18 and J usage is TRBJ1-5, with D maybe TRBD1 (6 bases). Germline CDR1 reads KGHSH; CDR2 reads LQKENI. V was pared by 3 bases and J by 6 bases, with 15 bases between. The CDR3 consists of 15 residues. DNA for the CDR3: TGTGCCAGCTCACCCTTGGGGGGGCGAGGTCAGCCCCAGCATTTT. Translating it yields CASSPLGGRGQPQHF. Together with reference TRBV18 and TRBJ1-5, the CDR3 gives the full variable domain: NAGVMQNPRHLVRRRGQEARLRCSPMKGHSHVYWYRQLPEEGLKFMVYLQKENIIDESGMPKERFSAEFPKEGPSILRIQQVVRGDSAAYFCASSPLGGRGQPQHFGDGTRLSIL.

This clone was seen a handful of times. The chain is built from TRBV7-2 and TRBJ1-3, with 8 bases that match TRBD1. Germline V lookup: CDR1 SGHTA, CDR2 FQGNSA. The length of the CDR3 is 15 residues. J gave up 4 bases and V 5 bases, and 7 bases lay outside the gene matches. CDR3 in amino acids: CASSPWTGRGNTIYF. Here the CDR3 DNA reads TGTGCCAGCAGCCCCTGGACAGGGAGAGGAAACACCATATATTTT.

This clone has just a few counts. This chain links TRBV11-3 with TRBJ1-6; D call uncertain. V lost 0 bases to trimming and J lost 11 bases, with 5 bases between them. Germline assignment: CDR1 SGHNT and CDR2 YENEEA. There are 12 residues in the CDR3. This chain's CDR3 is CASSLERAPLHF. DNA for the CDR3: TGTGCCAGCAGCTTAGAGAGGGCACCCCTCCACTTT.

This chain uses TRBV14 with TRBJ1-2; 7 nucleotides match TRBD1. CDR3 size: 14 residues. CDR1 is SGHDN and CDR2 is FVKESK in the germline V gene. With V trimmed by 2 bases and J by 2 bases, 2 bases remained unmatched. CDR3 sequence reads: CASSQLRGNYGYTF. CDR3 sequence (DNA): TGTGCCAGCAGCCAACTCAGGGGGAACTATGGCTACACCTTC.

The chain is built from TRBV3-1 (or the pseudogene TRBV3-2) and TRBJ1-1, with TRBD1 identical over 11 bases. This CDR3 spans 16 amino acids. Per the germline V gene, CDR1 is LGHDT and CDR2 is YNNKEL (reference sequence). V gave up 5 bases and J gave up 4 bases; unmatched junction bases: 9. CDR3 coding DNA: TGTGCCAGCAGCTCAGGACAGGGGGCATGGAGCACTGAAGCTTTCTTT. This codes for CASSSGQGAWSTEAFF.

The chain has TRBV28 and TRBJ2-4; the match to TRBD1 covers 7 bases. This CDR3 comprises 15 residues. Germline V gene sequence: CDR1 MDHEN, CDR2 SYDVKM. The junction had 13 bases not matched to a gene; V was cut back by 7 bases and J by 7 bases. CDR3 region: CASKLTGFGGNIQYF. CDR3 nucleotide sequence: TGTGCCAGCAAACTGACAGGGTTTGGCGGTAACATTCAGTACTTC.

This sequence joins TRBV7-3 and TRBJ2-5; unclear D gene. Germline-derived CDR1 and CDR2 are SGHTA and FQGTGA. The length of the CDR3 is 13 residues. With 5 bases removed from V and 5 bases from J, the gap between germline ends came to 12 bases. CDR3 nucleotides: TGTGCCAGCAGCCCAGGATCGACGGAGACCCAGTACTTC. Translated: CASSPGSTETQYF.

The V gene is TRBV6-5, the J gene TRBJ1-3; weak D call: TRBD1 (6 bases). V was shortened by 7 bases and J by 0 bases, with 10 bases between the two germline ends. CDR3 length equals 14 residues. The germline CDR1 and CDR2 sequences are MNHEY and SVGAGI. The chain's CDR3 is CASKQGLSGNTIYF. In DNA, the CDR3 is TGTGCCAGCAAACAGGGTCTCTCTGGAAACACCATATATTTT.